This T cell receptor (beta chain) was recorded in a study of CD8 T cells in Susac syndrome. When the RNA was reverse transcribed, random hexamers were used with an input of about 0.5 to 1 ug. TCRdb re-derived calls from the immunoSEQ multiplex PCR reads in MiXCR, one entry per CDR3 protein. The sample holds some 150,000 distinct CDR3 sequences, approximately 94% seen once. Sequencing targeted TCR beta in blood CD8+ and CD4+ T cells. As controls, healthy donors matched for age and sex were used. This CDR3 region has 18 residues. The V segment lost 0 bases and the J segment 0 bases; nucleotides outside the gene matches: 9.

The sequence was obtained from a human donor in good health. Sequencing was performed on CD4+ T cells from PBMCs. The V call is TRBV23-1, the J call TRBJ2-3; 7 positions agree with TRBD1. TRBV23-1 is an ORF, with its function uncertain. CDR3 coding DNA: TGCGCCAGCAGTCAATCAGGGGGCAACAGGTCTAGCACAGATACGCAGTATTTT. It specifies CASSQSGGNRSSTDTQYF.